This TCR beta chain derives from a study of T cells in localized non-small cell lung cancer. Assay used: immunoSEQ multiplex PCR; TCRdb lists only in-frame clones, some missing. Among 25,000 to 35,000 clones listed, 91% were seen once. This clonotype was obtained from a female donor aged 60 or older with stage I lung adenocarcinoma. The sample consisted of peripheral blood, taken before any cancer treatment.

CDR3 sequence: CASRDRVMAEAFF. DNA for the CDR3: TGTGCCAGTAGGGACAGGGTAATGGCTGAAGCTTTCTTT. This chain links TRBV19 with TRBJ1-1; 8 nucleotides match TRBD1. The CDR3 consists of 13 residues. The germline CDR1 and CDR2 sequences are LNHDA and SQIVND (reference sequence). The junction had 6 bases not matched to a gene; V was cut back by 6 bases and J by 6 bases.